This T cell receptor (beta chain) was identified in a study of identical twins. General study points: Invariant MAIT and iNKT cells are populations that could partly confound zero-insertion analyses.

This clonotype was counted many times. Its antigen is unidentified. Germline V CDR1 and CDR2: DFQATT, SNEGSKA (reference sequence). Trimming removed 3 bases from V and 1 base from J; junction bases left unmatched: 7. CDR3 length equals 16 residues. Healthy Caucasians alone served as donors. TCRdb reprocessed the 5' RACE reads with MiXCR, giving one entry per CDR3 protein. The sample gives around 480,000 distinct CDR3 sequences, 13% to 15% of which show up once; 0.4% to 0.55% is in the top ten. These same data were also listed under a study on yellow fever vaccine responses in identical twins. That paper states: The T cell response to vaccination in identical twins was reportedly partly convergent and partly personalized.

The chain uses TRBV20-1 and TRBJ2-2; 8 bases map to TRBD2. The sequencing sample was made of CD4+ T cells sorted from blood. The TCR sequence derives from a woman in her late teens or twenties in good health. CDR3 sequence (DNA): TGCAGTGCTAGGCCCGGGGGGGGCCTGAACACCGGGGAGCTGTTTTTT. Encoded protein: CSARPGGGLNTGELFF.